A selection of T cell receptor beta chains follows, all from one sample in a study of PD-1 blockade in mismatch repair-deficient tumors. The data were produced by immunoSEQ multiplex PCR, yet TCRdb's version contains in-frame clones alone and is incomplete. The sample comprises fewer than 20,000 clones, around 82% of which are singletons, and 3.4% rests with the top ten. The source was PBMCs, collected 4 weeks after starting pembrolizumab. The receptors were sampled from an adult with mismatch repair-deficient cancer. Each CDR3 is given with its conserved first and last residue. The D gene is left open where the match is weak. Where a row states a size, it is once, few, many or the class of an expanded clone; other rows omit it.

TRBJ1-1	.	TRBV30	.	TGTGCCTTTTTTCGGTTGGGCAGGCTAAACACTGAAGCTTTCTTT	CAFFRLGRLNTEAFF
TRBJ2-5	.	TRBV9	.	TGTGCCAGCAGCGTAGCTAGCGCCTACCAAGAGACCCAGTACTTC	CASSVASAYQETQYF
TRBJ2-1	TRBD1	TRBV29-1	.	TGCAGCTATGGACAGGAACACTATTCCTACAATGAGCAGTTCTTC	CSYGQEHYSYNEQFF
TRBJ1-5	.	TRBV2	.	TGTGCCACCCAAATGCAGGGCAGGAACCAGCCCCAGCATTTT	CATQMQGRNQPQHF
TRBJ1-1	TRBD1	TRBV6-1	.	TGTGCCAGCAGTGGGAACAGGGGAACTGAAGCTTTCTTT	CASSGNRGTEAFF
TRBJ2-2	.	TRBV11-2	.	TGTGCCAGCAGCTTAGCCGTGTACACCGGGGAGCTGTTTTTT	CASSLAVYTGELFF
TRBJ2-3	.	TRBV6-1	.	TGTGCCAGCAACGTTCTGAGGGATACGCAGTATTTT	CASNVLRDTQYF
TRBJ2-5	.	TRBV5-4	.	TGTGCCAGCAGCTGGGAGGTTGCCGGCGGGACCCAGTACTTC	CASSWEVAGGTQYF
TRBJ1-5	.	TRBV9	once	TGTGCCAGCAGCCCAACGACAGGCAATCAGCCCCAGCATTTT	CASSPTTGNQPQHF
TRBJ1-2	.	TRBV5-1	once	TGCGCCAGCAGCTTGGAAACTTATGGCTACACCTTC	CASSLETYGYTF
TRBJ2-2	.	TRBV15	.	TGTGCCACCAGCAGAGTCGCGACGGGCACCGGGGAGCTGTTTTTT	CATSRVATGTGELFF
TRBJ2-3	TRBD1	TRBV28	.	TGTGCCAGCAGTTCACTCGGGACAGGGGGTGGAGATACGCAGTATTTT	CASSSLGTGGGDTQYF
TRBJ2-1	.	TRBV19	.	TGTGCCAGTAGTAAACACGATCTTGATTGGCAGTTCTTC	CASSKHDLDWQFF
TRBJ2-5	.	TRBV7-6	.	TGTGCCAGCAGCTTAGGAAGGGGTCGAAGGACCCAGTACTTC	CASSLGRGRRTQYF
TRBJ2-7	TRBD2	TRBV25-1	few	TGTGCCAGCAGTGACGAAGCGGGACTTTCCTACGAGCAGTACTTC	CASSDEAGLSYEQYF
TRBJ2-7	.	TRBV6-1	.	TGTGCCAGCAGTGTCACCTGGGGAGGAACCTACGAGCAGTACTTC	CASSVTWGGTYEQYF
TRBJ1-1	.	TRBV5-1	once	TGCGCCAGCCGATCCGGGACAACAAACACTGAAGCTTTCTTT	CASRSGTTNTEAFF
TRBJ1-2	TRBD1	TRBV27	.	TGTGCCAGCAGTTTACAGGGGGCAGCGAATGGCTACACCTTC	CASSLQGAANGYTF
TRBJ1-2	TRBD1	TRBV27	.	TGTGCCAGCAGCCCCCTGGGACAGCAGTTTGGCTACACCTTC	CASSPLGQQFGYTF
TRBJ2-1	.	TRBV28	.	TGTGCCAGCAGTTATCTACCCAATGAGCAGTTCTTC	CASSYLPNEQFF
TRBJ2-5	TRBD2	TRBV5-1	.	TGCGCCAGCAGCTTGGCCTGGTTAGCGGGAGACTTATCCCCTATCCAAGAGACCCAGTACTTC	CASSLAWLAGDLSPIQETQYF
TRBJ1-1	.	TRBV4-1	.	TGCGCCAGCAGCCAAGGGGGGGGGAGGATCACTGAAGCTTTCTTT	CASSQGGGRITEAFF
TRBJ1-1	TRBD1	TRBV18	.	TGTGCCAGCTCACCTCCGGGACAGCGGGGGATTGAAGCTTTCTTT	CASSPPGQRGIEAFF
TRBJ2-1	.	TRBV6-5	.	TGTGCCAGCAGTTACTCGAATCGGGGAGGATGGTTCTTC	CASSYSNRGGWFF